This T cell receptor (beta chain) was profiled in a study of cytomegalovirus exposure and HLA in healthy donors. Overall study results and limits: Certain sequence variants were highly shared and formed a cluster, and this cluster was likely a sequencing artifact. Exclusion as indistinguishable affected some V segments, including TRBV6-2 and TRBV6-3. Trimming of TCR beta V- and J-genes showed a link, identified in a later analysis, to a missense DCLRE1C variant.

The CDR3 is 11 amino acids. Looked up from germline, CDR1 is SEHNR and CDR2 is FQNEAQ (reference sequence). J was trimmed by 6 bases and V by 11 bases; bases with no gene match: 5. This PCR relied on a set of 60 Vbeta primers and 13 Jbeta primers. Libraries were prepared by immunoSEQ multiplex PCR; TCRdb keeps only in-frame clonotypes and omits some of them. The sample lists 160,000 or so clones; 70% to 80% were seen once. This clone was seen a handful of times. Its antigen remains unknown. The material sequenced was PBMCs. The receptor was isolated from a woman between 40 and 50 years old in good health and CMV-seronegative. This sequence joins TRBV7-9 and TRBJ1-1, with 8 bases matching TRBD1. CDR3 residues: CALQGGAEAFF. The CDR3 coding sequence is TGTGCCCTACAGGGGGGAGCTGAAGCTTTCTTT.